This TCR beta chain was retrieved from a study of identical twins (TCRdb year 2016). The study in broad terms: To test whether fetal clonotypes persist, this study deep-sequenced TCR alpha and beta repertoires from monozygotic twins, from unrelated adults of various ages, and from cord blood. To rule out contamination, replicate twin experiments were performed at different times with different library preparation protocols.

Worth noting for this clonotype: Its specific antigen is unknown. Base quality data are lacking; no much larger clone is found one base away.

Summary of the overall study and its limitations: Because the same donors could not be followed over many years, the conclusions depended on cross-sectional statistical analysis. Invariant T cells such as MAIT and iNKT could partly confound zero-insertion analyses, though diverse VJ usage argued against this for most clonotypes. Abundant cord blood beta clonotypes had fewer insertions, young adult naive repertoires showed a similar but weaker trend, and memory repertoires showed no such trend. Out-of-frame TCR alpha sharing in monozygotic twins was systematically underestimated by recombination models, whereas sharing between unrelated individuals was in agreement with the recombination models. Out-of-frame TCR alpha sequences shared between twins showed an excess of low generation-probability sequences compared with coincidental sharing between unrelated individuals. Excess twin sharing in beta out-of-frame sequences was weaker because fewer shared sequences lowered the signal-to-noise ratio.

V and J lose 1 base and 0 bases, and a span of 12 bases separates them. Based on the germline V gene, the CDR1 and CDR2 sequences are SGHRS and YFSETQ. Including the terminal cysteine and phenylalanine, the CDR3 comprises 16 residues. Here the CDR3 DNA is all that survives: 48 bases in frame from base 1. Library preparation employed 5' RACE. Sequencing instrument: Illumina HiSeq 2000. Template switching added a universal primer binding site, and the final cDNA carried a unique molecular identifier that allowed TCR cDNA molecules to be counted accurately. Specific primers in the conserved constant-segment region were used to synthesize first-strand cDNA for the TCR alpha and beta chains. To control for contamination, every cDNA library carried two barcodes: a SMART-Mk sample barcode plus Illumina barcodes. Two successive PCR steps introduced TruSeq adapter sequences along with Illumina sample barcodes. Sequencing of the TCR alpha and beta cDNA libraries was done on the Illumina HiSeq platform using custom primers. The source study handled its data this way. MiGEC was used to process raw reads and extract unique molecular identifiers, and MiXCR was used to find CDR3 positions. Recombination models were inferred per individual with the repgenHMM and IGoR tools using an EM algorithm. Shared clonotypes were analyzed with the tcR package in R, and sharing was normalized by the product of cloneset sizes. To study raw recombination without the effects of thymic and clonal selection, out-of-frame nonproductive sequences were analyzed. Through fastp at Q25 and MiXCR, TCRdb rebuilt clones from the public reads, retaining in-frame beta chains. Entries are consolidated by CDR3 protein sequence, retaining the most common genes and DNA. These V and J calls derive from TCRdb rather than the authors' analysis. The sample records 300,000 to 400,000 distinct CDR3 sequences, approximately 8.7% of which are singletons. 8% to 9.5% of the sample comes from the top ten.

Only healthy Caucasian donors were included. Three unrelated non-twin adults were additionally sequenced: a male aged 18 to 30, a male aged 50 to 59 and a female aged 50 to 59. Miltenyi CD45RO+ enrichment and human naive T-cell isolation kits were used to isolate memory (CD45RO+) and naive T cells from PBMC. The receptor comes from a woman between 50 and 59 years old in good health. The chain uses TRBV5-1 and TRBJ2-3, and perhaps TRBD1 as D gene, on 5 matching bases. The sequencing input was naive T cells sorted from blood. Per the publication, the cell subset or site label means: cells isolated with a human naive T-cell isolation kit. The sequenced DNA: TGCGCCAGCAGCTTGTTTGGGGCAACTAGCACAGATACGCAGTATTTT. This gives the protein CASSLFGATSTDTQYF.